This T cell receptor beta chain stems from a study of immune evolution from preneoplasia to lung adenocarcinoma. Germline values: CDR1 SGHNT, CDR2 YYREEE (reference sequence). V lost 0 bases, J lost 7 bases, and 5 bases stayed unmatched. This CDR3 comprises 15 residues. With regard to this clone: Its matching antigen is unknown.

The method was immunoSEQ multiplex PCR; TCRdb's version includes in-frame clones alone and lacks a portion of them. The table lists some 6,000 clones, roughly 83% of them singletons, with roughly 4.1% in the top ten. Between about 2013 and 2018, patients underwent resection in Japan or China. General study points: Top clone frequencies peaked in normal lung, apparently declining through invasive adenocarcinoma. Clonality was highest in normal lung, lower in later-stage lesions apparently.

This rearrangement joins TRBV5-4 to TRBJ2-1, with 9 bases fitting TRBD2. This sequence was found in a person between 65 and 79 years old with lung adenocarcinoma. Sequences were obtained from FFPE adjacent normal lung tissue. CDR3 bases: TGTGCCAGCAGCTTGGAGCGCGGGGGGGCGAATGAGCAGTTCTTC. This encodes CASSLERGGANEQFF. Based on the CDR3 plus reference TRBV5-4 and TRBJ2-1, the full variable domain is ETGVTQSPTHLIKTRGQQVTLRCSSQSGHNTVSWYQQALGQGPQFIFQYYREEENGRGNFPPRFSGLQFPNYSSELNVNALELDDSALYLCASSLERGGANEQFFGPGTRLTVL.